The next 15 T cell receptor beta chains were all read from a single sample in a study of blood T cell repertoires in COVID-19. Assay: immunoSEQ multiplex PCR; the TCRdb copy retains only in-frame clones and omits some. Of approximately 340,000 clones listed, 65% to 85% are singletons. What was sequenced was peripheral blood. The source is a man between 25 and 39 years old with active or convalescent COVID-19.

The gene calls are TRBV9 and TRBJ2-1, with D maybe TRBD2 (5 bases). Deletions cut 0 bases from V and 2 bases from J, with 6 bases between. CDR3 size: 14 residues. The V gene's germline CDR1 is SGDLS and CDR2 YYNGEE. CDR3 sequence reads: CASSVAGTYNEQFF. The DNA for the CDR3 is TGTGCCAGCAGCGTAGCGGGAACCTACAATGAGCAGTTCTTC. Together with reference TRBV9 and TRBJ2-1, the CDR3 gives the full variable domain: DSGVTQTPKHLITATGQRVTLRCSPRSGDLSVYWYQQSLDQGLQFLIQYYNGEERAKGNILERFSAQQFPDLHSELNLSSLELGDSALYFCASSVAGTYNEQFFGPGTRLTVL.

This clone was counted once. The J gene is TRBJ2-3, the V gene TRBV19, with a tentative D call TRBD2 (5 bases). The V end was cut by 5 bases, the J end by 4 bases, with 13 bases between. The CDR3 is 14 amino acids. Germline assignment: CDR1 LNHDA and CDR2 SQIVND (reference sequence). CDR3 nucleotides: TGTGCCAGTAGTCCCCTGCGAGGGCCAGATACGCAGTATTTT. Translated: CASSPLRGPDTQYF.

V and J are TRBV25-1 and TRBJ2-7; unclear D gene. CDR1 is MGHDK and CDR2 is SYGVNS in the germline V gene. V lost 11 bases to trimming and J lost 4 bases, with 15 bases between them. The CDR3 has 12 amino acids. The CDR3 nucleotides are TGTGCCGACCGGAGAAGGTCTTACGAGCAGTACTTC. This translates into CADRRRSYEQYF.

The chain joins TRBV9 to TRBJ2-7, with 8 bases matching TRBD2. The length of the CDR3 is 16 residues. The V gene's germline CDR1 is SGDLS and CDR2 YYNGEE. V dropped 0 bases and J dropped 0; count of bases not matched to a gene: 5. Here the CDR3 reads CASSVGISGSSYEQYF. The CDR3 DNA sequence: TGTGCCAGCAGCGTAGGTATAAGCGGGAGCTCCTACGAGCAGTACTTC.

This chain joins TRBV7-8 and TRBJ1-1; no reliable D call. This CDR3 region has 14 residues. V was clipped by 1 base and J by 4 bases, with 10 bases between them. Germline V gene data show CDR1 as SGHVS and CDR2 as FQNEAQ. Here the CDR3 DNA reads TGTGCCAGCAGCTTAGGGAGTGGAGCCACTGAAGCTTTCTTT. This codes for CASSLGSGATEAFF.

A few counts support this clone. This chain joins TRBV7-9 and TRBJ1-2; D possibly corresponds to TRBD1 (5 bases). Germline CDR1 reads SEHNR; CDR2 reads FQNEAQ (reference sequence). CDR3 size: 15 residues. The ends were cut back, 2 bases at V and 0 bases at J, with 10 bases in the middle. The CDR3 loop reads CASSLIQGPNYGYTF. CDR3 bases: TGTGCCAGCAGCTTAATTCAGGGCCCTAACTATGGCTACACCTTC.

CDR3 sequence: CASSSLGADTQYF. Written as DNA, the CDR3 is TGTGCCAGCAGTTCTCTAGGGGCAGATACGCAGTATTTT. The rearrangement joins TRBV6-5 to TRBJ2-3; D is perhaps TRBD1 (5 bases). The germline V gene encodes CDR1 MNHEY and CDR2 SVGAGI. V was pared by 4 bases and J by 4 bases, with 9 bases between. The CDR3 is 13 residues long.

The V gene is TRBV5-8, the J gene TRBJ1-5; D is unclear. V lost 4 bases to trimming and J lost 11 bases, with 19 bases between them. The CDR3 is 14 amino acids. Germline values: CDR1 SGHTS, CDR2 YDEGEE. The CDR3 DNA reads TGTGCCAGCAGCGACCGGGGAATCTTCAAGACCCAGCATTTT. Amino acids: CASSDRGIFKTQHF. Drawing the rest from reference TRBV5-8 and TRBJ1-5, the complete variable domain is EAGVTQSPTHLIKTRGQQATLRCSPISGHTSVYWYQQALGLGLQFLLWYDEGEERNRGNFPPRFSGRQFPNYSSELNVNALELEDSALYLCASSDRGIFKTQHFGDGTRLSIL.

The V and J genes are TRBV3-1 (or the pseudogene TRBV3-2) and TRBJ2-7; the match to TRBD1 covers 8 bases. The CDR3 is 18 amino acids. J lost 4 bases, V lost 1 base, and 15 bases had no gene match. Germline-derived CDR1 and CDR2 are LGHDT and YNNKEL (reference sequence). The CDR3: CASSQVRQGAADGYEQYF. CDR3 nucleotides: TGTGCCAGCAGCCAAGTGAGGCAGGGGGCCGCGGACGGGTACGAGCAGTACTTC.

This clone appeared a single time. This chain uses TRBV19 with TRBJ2-2; TRBD2 matches at 11 bases. J was trimmed by 5 bases and V by 8 bases; bases with no gene match: 4. The CDR3 extends over 14 amino acids. Germline V CDR1 and CDR2: LNHDA, SQIVND (reference sequence). CDR3 protein: CASAVAGGTGELFF. CDR3 DNA: TGTGCCAGTGCGGTAGCGGGAGGGACCGGGGAGCTGTTTTTT.

This chain joins TRBV5-5 and TRBJ1-4; a possible D gene is TRBD1 (6 bases). The CDR3 has 14 amino acids. Germline assignment: CDR1 SGHKS and CDR2 YYEKEE (reference sequence). V was cut by 4 bases and J by 4 bases, with 11 bases left in between. The CDR3 spells CASSGGAINEKLFF. The CDR3 DNA reads as TGTGCCAGCAGCGGGGGGGCCATTAATGAAAAACTGTTTTTT. The full variable domain, in which reference TRBV5-5 and TRBJ1-4 provide the parts outside the CDR3, is DAGVTQSPTHLIKTRGQQVTLRCSPISGHKSVSWYQQVLGQGPQFIFQYYEKEERGRGNFPDRFSARQFPNYSSELNVNALLLGDSALYLCASSGGAINEKLFFGSGTQLSVL.

This clone showed up just a few times. Relative to the germline gene, one junction end is altered; a read error may explain this. The CDR3 region is CATTGTSSHEQYF. CDR3 bases: TGTGCCACCACCGGGACTAGCTCCCACGAGCAGTACTTC. The genes are TRBV6-5 and TRBJ2-7, with 9 bases lining up with TRBD2. The CDR3 has 13 residues. The germline CDR1 and CDR2 sequences are MNHEY and SVGAGI.

The chain uses TRBV6-5 and TRBJ1-2; D is unclear. The germline CDR1 and CDR2 sequences are MNHEY and SVGAGI. This CDR3 has 12 residues. Trimming cost V 7 bases and J 8 bases, with 14 bases left between them. CDR3 nucleotide sequence: TGTGCCAGCAACAACGGAGGTGCCGGCTACACCTTC. Translated: CASNNGGAGYTF.

The genes are TRBV10-3 and TRBJ1-2, with a weak D call TRBD1 (5 bases). Germline values: CDR1 ENHRY, CDR2 SYGVKD. V dropped 2 bases and J dropped 2 bases, with 9 bases sitting between them. CDR3 length: 14 amino acids. Written as DNA, the CDR3 is TGTGCCATCAGTGAGCTGGGGGGGAACTATGGCTACACCTTC. Translation gives CAISELGGNYGYTF.

The chain joins TRBV30 to TRBJ2-5; the match to TRBD1 covers 7 bases. Germline-derived CDR1 and CDR2 are GTSNPN and SVGIG (reference sequence). The V and J ends lost 4 bases and 5 bases, in that order; junction bases with no gene match: 10. This CDR3 comprises 14 residues. CDR3 residues: CAWNRDRVFETQYF. The CDR3 DNA reads as TGTGCCTGGAACCGGGACAGAGTATTTGAGACCCAGTACTTC.